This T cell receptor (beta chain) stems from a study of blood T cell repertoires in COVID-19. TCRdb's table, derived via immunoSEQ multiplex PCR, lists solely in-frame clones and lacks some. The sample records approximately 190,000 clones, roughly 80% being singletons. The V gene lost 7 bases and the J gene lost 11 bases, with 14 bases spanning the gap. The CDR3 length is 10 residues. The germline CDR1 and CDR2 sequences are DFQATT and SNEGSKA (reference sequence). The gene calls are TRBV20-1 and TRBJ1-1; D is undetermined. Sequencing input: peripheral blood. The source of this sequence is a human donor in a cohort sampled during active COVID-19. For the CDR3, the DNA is TGCAGTGAAGCAGCTAGAGGGGCTTTCTTT. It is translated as CSEAARGAFF.